One sample yielded the 19 T cell receptor beta chains listed below, sequenced in a study of T cells in women clearing cervical HPV infection. The assay was immunoSEQ multiplex PCR, and TCRdb's table has in-frame clones only and misses some. This sample contains approximately 49,000 clones. Specimen: blood buffy coat. The receptors stem from a woman aged 18 to 75 with a cervical HPV16 infection that either progressed to CIN3+ or cleared (not recorded which).

Turning to this clone: Read data end 3 residues before the CDR3 end; the end is taken from the germline J gene. The V and J genes are TRBV20-1 and TRBJ1-2; 8 bases line up with TRBD1. The CDR3 runs to 14 residues. CDR1 is DFQATT and CDR2 is SNEGSKA in the germline V gene (reference sequence). The CDR3 bases that were read are TGCAGTGCTGGAGCGACAGGGGCCCTCCTGGGC. It translates to CSAGATGALLG. The whole CDR3 region reads CSAGATGALLGYTF.

Remarks on this clone: The sequence runs out 3 residues before the end of the CDR3; the remainder is reconstructed from the germline J gene. The chain joins TRBV5-4 to TRBJ2-5; 7 bases are a match to TRBD2. The germline gives CDR1 SGHNT, CDR2 YYREEE (reference sequence). The CDR3 totals 14 residues. V was clipped by 6 bases and J by 0 bases; unmatched bases: 5. Partial CDR3 DNA: TGTGCCAGCACCAGCGGGGCCAACCAAGAGACC. Protein sequence: CASTSGANQET. The complete CDR3 reads CASTSGANQETQYF.

About this clone itself: The read gets to within 3 residues of the CDR3 end, and the germline J gene fills in the rest. This sequence joins TRBV11-2 and TRBJ1-3; D call uncertain. The CDR3 consists of 13 residues. Looked up from germline, CDR1 is SGHAT and CDR2 is FQNNGV. V was pared by 6 bases and J by 4 bases, with 10 bases between. CDR3 loop: CASRKTSGNTIYF. The CDR3 DNA, read in part, is TGTGCCAGCAGGAAAACTTCGGGAAACACC.

A word on this clone: The CDR3 end falls 3 residues outside the read, so it is completed with the germline J gene. J is TRBJ1-5 and V is TRBV5-1; no clear D gene. Germline CDR1 is SGHRS and CDR2 is YFSETQ. Between the trimmed V and J ends, which lost 1 base and 3 bases, there was a span of 8 bases. CDR3 length: 14 residues. The part of the CDR3 DNA that was read is TGCGCCAGCAGCTTGATCCCAGACAATCAGCCC. Encoded protein: CASSLIPDNQP. The whole CDR3 protein reads CASSLIPDNQPQHF.

Remarks on this clone: With the read ending 3 residues before the CDR3 end, the germline J gene is used to fill in that end. The V gene is TRBV5-4, the J gene TRBJ1-2, with 10 bases matching TRBD1. V gave up 3 bases and J gave up 2 bases; unmatched junction bases: 4. This CDR3 has 15 amino acids. The germline V gene has CDR1 SGHNT and CDR2 YYREEE (reference sequence). CDR3 DNA, as far as it was read: TGTGCCAGCAGCTCGATGGGACAGGGGAACTATGGC. Protein: CASSSMGQGNYG. The full-length CDR3 reads as CASSSMGQGNYGYTF.

As to this clone: The read stops 3 residues short of the end of the CDR3; the missing end is completed from the germline J gene. The chain links TRBV19 to TRBJ2-2; perhaps TRBD1 as D (5 bases). Germline-derived CDR1 and CDR2 are LNHDA and SQIVND (reference sequence). The CDR3 extends over 18 amino acids. Trimming left V 3 bases short and J 0 bases short, with 17 bases between. The CDR3 loop is CASSMLFRANANTGELFF. The covered CDR3 bases are TGTGCCAGTAGTATGCTCTTCAGGGCCAACGCGAACACCGGGGAG.

For this clone: The read terminates 3 residues before the CDR3 end, so the remaining end is supplied by the germline J gene. The chain couples TRBV20-1 to TRBJ2-2, with D maybe TRBD1 (6 bases). The CDR3 contains 13 residues. Germline V gene lookup returns CDR1 DFQATT and CDR2 SNEGSKA (reference sequence). V lost 5 bases to trimming and J lost 6 bases, with 13 bases between them. The CDR3 is CSAHYPGAGELFF. The CDR3 DNA, read in part, is TGCAGTGCTCACTACCCAGGGGCCGGGGAG.

Comment on this clone: Read sequence stops 3 residues before the CDR3 end, and the germline J gene provides the missing end. The rearrangement links TRBV2 to TRBJ2-5; the match to TRBD2 covers 8 bases. Germline CDR1 SNHLY, CDR2 FYNNEI. CDR3 length: 15 residues. V lost 6 bases and J lost 5; bases outside the gene matches: 11. The CDR3 sequence is CASRLRGGPSETQYF. The sequenced part of the CDR3 DNA is TGTGCCAGCAGGCTACGGGGGGGGCCATCTGAGACC.

On this clone itself: The read ends 3 residues before the CDR3 terminus; that terminus is restored from the germline J gene. The rearrangement joins TRBV6-1 to TRBJ2-7, with 7 positions matching TRBD1. The CDR3 sequence is 14 residues long. Germline trimming cut 3 bases from V and 1 base from J; bases unmatched to any gene: 3. The germline CDR1 and CDR2 sequences are MNHNS and SASEGT. CDR3 sequence: CASSDRQGSYEQYF. The CDR3 bases that were read are TGTGCCAGCAGTGACCGACAGGGATCCTACGAG.

Concerning this clone itself: Coverage ceases 3 residues before the CDR3 finishes, and the germline J gene fills in the end. The genes are TRBV19 and TRBJ1-6, with D possibly matching TRBD1 (6 bases). This CDR3 has 15 amino acids. Germline V gene sequence: CDR1 LNHDA, CDR2 SQIVND (reference sequence). Trimming took off 8 bases at V and 8 bases at J, with 19 bases between the two ends. CDR3 DNA, as far as it was read: TGTGCCAGTCAGTGGGGGGGGACAACTGATTCACCC. Protein sequence: CASQWGGTTDSP. In full, the CDR3 reads CASQWGGTTDSPLHF.

On this clone itself: Sequencing ends 3 residues short of the CDR3 end; the germline J gene provides the rest. This sequence joins TRBV7-3 and TRBJ2-1; 11 bases map to TRBD2. CDR1 is SGHTA, CDR2 FQGTGA, per germline. V gave up 5 bases and J gave up 8 bases; unmatched junction bases: 11. The CDR3 runs 16 residues. Here the CDR3 reads CASSLTTSGGAHEQFF. CDR3 DNA, as far as it was read: TGTGCCAGCAGCCTCACTACTAGCGGGGGAGCACATGAG.

CDR3 DNA (partial): TGCAGTGCTAGAGAGTCAGGGAAAGGCACAGATACG. Its translation is CSARESGKGTDT. The whole CDR3 protein is CSARESGKGTDTQYF. The chain has TRBV20-1 and TRBJ2-3; the D gene is possibly TRBD1 (5 bases). The read falls 3 residues short of the CDR3 end, and the missing part is taken from the germline J gene. CDR1 and CDR2 (germline): DFQATT, SNEGSKA (reference sequence). Deletions cut 0 bases from V and 1 base from J, with 11 bases between. This CDR3 contains 15 residues.

Concerning this clone itself: The sequenced fragment ends 3 residues before the CDR3 boundary, so the rest is inferred from the germline J gene. The chain employs TRBV11-2 and TRBJ2-7, with 8 bases aligning to TRBD1. With 3 bases clipped from V and 5 bases from J, the junction kept 6 bases outside the gene matches. This CDR3 is built from 14 residues. Per germline, CDR1 SGHAT and CDR2 FQNNGV. Partial CDR3 DNA: TGTGCCAGCAGCTTCAATCTGGACAGGGACGAG. Its protein is CASSFNLDRDE. The complete CDR3 reads CASSFNLDRDEQYF.

The sequenced CDR3 bases are TGTGCCAGCAGTTACTCGGCAGGCTCCTACGAG. Its translation: CASSYSAGSYE. The entire CDR3 is CASSYSAGSYEQYF. V usage is TRBV6-2 or TRBV6-3 and J usage is TRBJ2-7; unclear D gene. The read ends 3 residues before the CDR3 terminus; that terminus is restored from the germline J gene. This CDR3 comprises 14 residues. CDR1 is MNHEY, CDR2 SVGEGT, per germline. Trimming stripped 0 bases from V and 0 bases from J, with 6 bases between.

A note on this clone: The observed sequence ends 3 residues before the CDR3 terminus, with the missing tail filled in from the germline J gene. This rearrangement joins TRBV28 to TRBJ2-1, with D perhaps TRBD2 (5 bases). Germline CDR1 is MDHEN and CDR2 is SYDVKM. This CDR3 comprises 14 residues. V was pared by 3 bases and J by 2 bases, with 8 bases between. The chain's CDR3 is CASSFYGAYNEQFF. CDR3 bases read: TGTGCCAGCAGTTTCTACGGGGCCTACAATGAG.

Concerning this clone itself: The read ends 3 residues before the CDR3 terminus; that terminus is restored from the germline J gene. This chain joins TRBV14 and TRBJ2-7, with D unclear. Germline loops: CDR1 SGHDN, CDR2 FVKESK. This CDR3 spans 12 amino acids. Trimming stripped 4 bases from V and 0 bases from J, with 4 bases between. The CDR3 is CASSLSSYEQYF. CDR3 bases read: TGTGCCAGCAGCCTTAGCTCCTACGAG.

A remark on this clone: The CDR3 end falls 3 residues outside the read, so it is completed with the germline J gene. This chain uses TRBV20-1 with TRBJ2-5; 12 bases are a match to TRBD2. This CDR3 region has 14 residues. The V and J ends lost 3 bases and 3 bases, in that order; junction bases with no gene match: 2. Germline V gives CDR1 DFQATT, CDR2 SNEGSKA (reference sequence). The CDR3 loop is CSARTSGGKETQYF. The CDR3 bases that were read are TGCAGTGCTAGGACTAGCGGGGGTAAAGAGACC.

Comments on this clone: Sequencing ends 3 residues short of the CDR3 end; the germline J gene provides the rest. V and J are TRBV12-3 or TRBV12-4 and TRBJ2-1, with D possibly being TRBD2 (6 bases). The CDR3 totals 16 residues. Trimming removed 1 base from V and 5 bases from J, with 15 bases in between. The CDR3 DNA, read in part, is TGTGCCAGCAGTTTAGTGGTCGGGGGTTTCCACAATGAG. Residues: CASSLVVGGFHNE. The whole CDR3 is CASSLVVGGFHNEQFF.

About this clone: The CDR3 end lies 3 residues beyond the end of the read and is filled in from the germline J gene. The chain carries TRBV6-1 and TRBJ1-1; no reliable D call. Germline V gene data show CDR1 as MNHNS and CDR2 as SASEGT. The CDR3 is made up of 13 amino acids. The CDR3 bases that were read are TGTGCCAGCAGTGAACACCTCATAAGAGGA. It is translated as CASSEHLIRG. In full, the CDR3 reads CASSEHLIRGAFF.